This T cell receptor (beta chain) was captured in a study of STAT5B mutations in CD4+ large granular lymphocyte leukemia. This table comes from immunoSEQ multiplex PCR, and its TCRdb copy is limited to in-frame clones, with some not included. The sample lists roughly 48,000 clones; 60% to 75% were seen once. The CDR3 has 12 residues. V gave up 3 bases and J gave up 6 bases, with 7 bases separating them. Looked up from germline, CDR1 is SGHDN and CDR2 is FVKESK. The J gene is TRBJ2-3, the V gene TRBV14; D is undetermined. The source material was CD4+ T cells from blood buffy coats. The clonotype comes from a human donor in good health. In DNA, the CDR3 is TGTGCCAGCAGCCAGTCCCCGGATACGCAGTATTTT. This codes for CASSQSPDTQYF.